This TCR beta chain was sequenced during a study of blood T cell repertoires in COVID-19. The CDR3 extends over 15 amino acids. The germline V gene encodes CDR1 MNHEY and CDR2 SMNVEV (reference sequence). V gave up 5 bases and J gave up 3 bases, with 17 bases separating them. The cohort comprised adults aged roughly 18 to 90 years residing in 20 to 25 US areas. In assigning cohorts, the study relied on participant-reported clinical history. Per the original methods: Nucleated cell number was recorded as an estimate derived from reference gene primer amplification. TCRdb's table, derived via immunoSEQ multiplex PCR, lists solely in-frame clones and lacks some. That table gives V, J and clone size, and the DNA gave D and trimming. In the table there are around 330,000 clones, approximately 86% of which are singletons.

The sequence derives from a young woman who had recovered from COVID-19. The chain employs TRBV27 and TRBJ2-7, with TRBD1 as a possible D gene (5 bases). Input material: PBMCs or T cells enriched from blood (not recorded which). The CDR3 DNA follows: TGTGCCAGCAGTACAGGTGTCTCGGCCCGCTACGAGCAGTACTTC. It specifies CASSTGVSARYEQYF.